This T cell receptor (beta chain) was retrieved from a study of yellow fever vaccine responses in identical twins. Using its own MiXCR run on the RT-PCR reads, TCRdb lists one record per CDR3 protein. The sample carries around 7,700 distinct CDR3 sequences, 86% recorded once. Study outcomes and limitations: Twins' vaccine T cell response reportedly seemed partly convergent, partly personalized.

V lost 2 bases to trimming and J lost 5 bases; unmatched junction nucleotides: 7. Germline CDR1 reads SGHTA; CDR2 reads FQGNSA. CDR3 length: 15 amino acids. As for this clonotype: Its target is unknown.

The sequence came from a woman between 18 and 29 years old who received the yellow fever vaccine. The sequenced sample was T cells from blood (PBMCs), unsorted or a sorted subset (not recorded which), obtained before or after yellow fever vaccination (not recorded which). The V call is TRBV7-2, the J call TRBJ2-3; 7 bases are a match to TRBD1. Written as DNA, the CDR3 is TGTGCCAGCAGCTTAAAGGGGGCGTTCCTAGATACGCAGTATTTT. Encoded protein: CASSLKGAFLDTQYF.